This T cell receptor beta chain was observed in a study of blood T cell repertoires in COVID-19. Study as a whole: Samples of COVID-19 (acute and convalescent) were obtained from the United States, Italy and Spain. Sample material is recorded as cDNA or gDNA derived from T cells, B-cell-depleted T cells, or PBMCs.

Original processing methods: Reference gene primer amplification gave nucleated cell count estimates. Assay: immunoSEQ multiplex PCR; the TCRdb copy retains only in-frame clones and omits some. D and trimming were read from the DNA, whereas the V and J calls and clone size are those reported in that table. Of around 70,000 clones listed, about nine tenths are singletons. The germline CDR1 and CDR2 sequences are SGHRS and YFSETQ. The CDR3 is 11 amino acids. V shed 4 bases and J shed 3 bases, with 5 bases lying between them. Sequences were obtained from peripheral blood. V and J are TRBV5-1 and TRBJ2-7; the D gene is possibly TRBD2 (5 bases). The sequence was obtained from a man younger than 40 with acute or convalescent COVID-19. The CDR3 coding sequence is TGCGCCAGCAGCCGGGGCTACGAGCAGTACTTC. Encoded protein: CASSRGYEQYF.